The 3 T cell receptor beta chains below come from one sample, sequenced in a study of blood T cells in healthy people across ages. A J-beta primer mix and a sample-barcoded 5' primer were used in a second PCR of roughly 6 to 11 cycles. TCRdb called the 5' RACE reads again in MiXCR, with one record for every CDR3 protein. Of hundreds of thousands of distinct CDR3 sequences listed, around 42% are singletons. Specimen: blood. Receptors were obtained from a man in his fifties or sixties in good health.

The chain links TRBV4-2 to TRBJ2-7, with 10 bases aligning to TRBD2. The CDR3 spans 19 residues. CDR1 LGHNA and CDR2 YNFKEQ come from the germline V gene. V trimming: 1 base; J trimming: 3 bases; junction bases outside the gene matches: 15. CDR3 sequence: CASSQVGREIAGGYYEQYF. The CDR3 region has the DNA TGTGCCAGCAGCCAAGTCGGCAGGGAGATAGCGGGAGGATACTACGAGCAGTACTTC.

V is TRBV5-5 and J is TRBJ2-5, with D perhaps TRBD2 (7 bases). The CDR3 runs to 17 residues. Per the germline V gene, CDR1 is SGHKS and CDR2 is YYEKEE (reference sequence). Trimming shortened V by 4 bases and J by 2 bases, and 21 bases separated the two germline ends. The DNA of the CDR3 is TGTGCCAGCAGCGACAGCTGGGCGGGGGCCCCACAAGAGACCCAGTACTTC. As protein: CASSDSWAGAPQETQYF.

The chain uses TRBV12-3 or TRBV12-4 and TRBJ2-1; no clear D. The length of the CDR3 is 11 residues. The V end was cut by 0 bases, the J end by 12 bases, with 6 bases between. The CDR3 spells CASSLALVQFF. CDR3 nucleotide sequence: TGTGCCAGCAGTTTAGCGTTGGTGCAGTTCTTC.